The rows below give T cell receptor beta chains drawn from one sample of a study of Ad26.COV2.S vaccination and SARS-CoV-2 variants. Some clones are missing from TCRdb's copy, which holds only in-frame ones; the method was immunoSEQ multiplex PCR. Of about 350,000 clones in the sample, 88% were seen once. The material was peripheral blood, obtained in a trial of Ad26.COV2.S vaccine versus placebo. These receptor sequences come from a person between 18 and 65 years old who received the Ad26.COV2.S COVID-19 vaccine or a placebo. Each CDR3 is given with its conserved first and last residue. The D gene is left open where the match is weak. Size values are once, few and many counts, or a class for expanded clones, and some rows have none.

v_call	d_call	j_call	clone_size	cdr3_aa	cdr3_nt
TRBV6-5	NA	TRBJ1-3	few	CASSLGNTIYF	TGTGCCAGCAGCCTTGGAAACACCATATATTTT
TRBV4-2	TRBD2	TRBJ2-4	NA	CASSQAPAGGMAKNIQYF	TGTGCCAGCAGCCAAGCTCCTGCCGGGGGGATGGCCAAAAACATTCAGTACTTC
TRBV5-4	TRBD1	TRBJ1-3	NA	CASSTRTGGAAGNTIYF	TGTGCCAGCAGCACAAGGACAGGGGGCGCGGCGGGAAACACCATATATTTT
TRBV5-6	NA	TRBJ1-1	NA	CASSPIGHFEAFF	TGTGCCAGCAGCCCAATCGGACACTTCGAAGCTTTCTTT
TRBV7-2	NA	TRBJ1-5	few	CASSPPPISNQPQHF	TGTGCCAGCAGCCCACCACCGATCAGCAATCAGCCCCAGCATTTT
TRBV5-1	NA	TRBJ1-6	NA	CASSLAGGGESPLHF	TGCGCCAGCAGCTTGGCTGGCGGAGGGGAGTCACCCCTCCACTTT
TRBV28	NA	TRBJ1-5	NA	CASSKGSQHF	TGTGCCAGCAGTAAGGGCTCCCAGCATTTT
TRBV6-6	TRBD1	TRBJ1-3	NA	CASSRNRGPSGNTIYF	TGTGCCAGCAGTCGAAACAGGGGACCCTCTGGAAACACCATATATTTT
TRBV14	NA	TRBJ2-5	NA	CASSQGSGRETQYF	TGTGCCAGCAGCCAAGGTTCGGGTCGTGAGACCCAGTACTTC
TRBV5-4	TRBD1	TRBJ2-3	NA	CASSPRDRGFTDTQYF	TGTGCCAGCAGCCCCCGGGACAGGGGGTTTACAGATACGCAGTATTTT
TRBV7-9	TRBD2	TRBJ2-7	NA	CASSWTSSYEQYF	TGTGCCAGCAGCTGGACTAGCTCCTACGAGCAGTACTTC
TRBV25-1	NA	TRBJ2-1	NA	CASSEVNGNEQFF	TGTGCCAGCAGTGAAGTAAACGGGAATGAGCAGTTCTTC
TRBV10-3	NA	TRBJ1-3	NA	CAISGGVSSGNTIYF	TGTGCCATCAGTGGCGGGGTATCCTCTGGTAACACCATATATTTT
TRBV6-5	NA	TRBJ1-3	NA	CASSYGALSGNTIYF	TGTGCCAGCAGTTACGGGGCCCTCTCTGGAAACACCATATATTTT
TRBV6-6	NA	TRBJ1-5	few	CASRMDSDSNQPQHF	TGTGCCAGCAGAATGGACAGTGATAGCAATCAGCCCCAGCATTTT
TRBV15	TRBD1	TRBJ2-7	once	CATSRDRGLFEQYF	TGTGCCACCAGCAGAGACAGGGGGCTGTTCGAGCAGTACTTC